The present T cell receptor (beta chain) was sequenced within a study of blood T cell repertoires in COVID-19. Across the whole study: Samples of COVID-19 (acute and convalescent) were obtained from the United States, Italy and Spain. In each case, the material was cDNA or gDNA derived from T cells, B-cell-depleted T cells, or PBMCs.

As handled by the study authors: Reference gene primer amplification gave nucleated cell count estimates. Sequencing used immunoSEQ multiplex PCR; TCRdb keeps in-frame clones, though not all of them. The V and J calls and clone size are taken from that table; D and trimming were inferred from the DNA. The sample holds over 85,000 clones, around four fifths seen once. The clonotype originates from a man over 45 with acute or convalescent COVID-19. The sample was peripheral blood.

The DNA for the CDR3 is TGTGCCTGGCAGACAGGGTTTTGGGATTCACCCCTCCACTTT. It specifies CAWQTGFWDSPLHF. This chain links TRBV30 with TRBJ1-6, with 7 nucleotides matching TRBD1. Germline V lookup: CDR1 GTSNPN, CDR2 SVGIG (reference sequence). The CDR3 covers 14 residues. J lost 8 bases, V lost 5 bases, and 9 bases had no gene match.